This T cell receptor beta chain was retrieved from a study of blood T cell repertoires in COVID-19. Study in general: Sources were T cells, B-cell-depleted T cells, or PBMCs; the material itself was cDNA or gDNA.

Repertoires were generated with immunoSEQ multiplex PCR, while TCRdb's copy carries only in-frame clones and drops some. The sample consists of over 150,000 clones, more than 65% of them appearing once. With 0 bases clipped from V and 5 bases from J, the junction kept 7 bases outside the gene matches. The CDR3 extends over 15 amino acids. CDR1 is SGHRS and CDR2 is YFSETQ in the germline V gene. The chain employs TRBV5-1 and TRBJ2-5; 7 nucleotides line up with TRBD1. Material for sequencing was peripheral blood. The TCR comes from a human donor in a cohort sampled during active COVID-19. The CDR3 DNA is TGCGCCAGCAGCTTGGAGACAGGGATGTTTGAGACCCAGTACTTC. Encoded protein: CASSLETGMFETQYF.